Presented here are 27 T cell receptor beta chains from one specimen sequenced in a study of beta chain features in type 1 diabetes. The study reverse transcribed the entire isolated RNA, so it sequenced expressed TCRB transcripts. Sequenced by immunoSEQ multiplex PCR; TCRdb stores in-frame clones only, minus some. The table lists 120,000 or so clones, 17% of them singletons. Study observations and caveats: When Type 1 diabetes patients were examined, their TCRB CDR3s proved moderately but significantly shorter in all four CD4+ subsets.

These receptors' antigens are unknown. Material for sequencing was central memory CD4+ T cells from blood. The receptors come from a young man with type 1 diabetes.

The sample holds a few counts of this clone. The chain joins TRBV29-1 to TRBJ2-7, with D perhaps TRBD1 or TRBD2 (5 bases each). Trimming took 6 bases from V and 6 from J, leaving 18 bases between them. The CDR3 covers 13 residues. Germline V gene lookup returns CDR1 SQVTM and CDR2 ANQGSEA. This CDR3 is CSVYDSGASEQYF. CDR3 nucleotide sequence: TGCAGCGTCTATGATTCCGGGGCCTCCGAGCAGTACTTC.

The V and J genes are TRBV27 and TRBJ2-6; D is undetermined. The CDR3 runs to 15 residues. Trimming cost V 2 bases and J 4 bases, with 9 bases left between them. Germline V gene data show CDR1 as MNHEY and CDR2 as SMNVEV (reference sequence). CDR3 bases: TGTGCCAGCAGTTTAGAGGTTACCGGGGCCAACGTCCTGACTTTC. Residues: CASSLEVTGANVLTF.

The chain is built from TRBV29-1 and TRBJ1-1; D possibly corresponds to TRBD1 (6 bases). The CDR3 covers 14 residues. V shed 3 bases and J shed 0 bases, with 11 bases lying between them. Germline CDR1 SQVTM, CDR2 ANQGSEA. CDR3 in amino acids: CSVEDRVMNTEAFF. CDR3 nucleotide sequence: TGCAGCGTTGAGGACAGAGTAATGAACACTGAAGCTTTCTTT.

This clone was seen a handful of times. The chain carries TRBV29-1 and TRBJ1-1, with TRBD1 as a possible D gene (5 bases). The V end lost 4 bases, the J end lost 3 bases, and 9 bases lay between the germline ends. CDR3 length: 12 amino acids. The V gene's germline CDR1 is SQVTM and CDR2 ANQGSEA. The CDR3 is CSVVPRDTEAFF. In DNA form, the CDR3 reads TGCAGCGTTGTTCCCAGGGACACTGAAGCTTTCTTT.

The sample holds a few counts of this clone. The chain couples TRBV7-9 to TRBJ2-5; 8 bases line up with TRBD1. V was clipped by 5 bases and J by 4 bases; unmatched bases: 6. Germline V lookup: CDR1 SEHNR, CDR2 FQNEAQ (reference sequence). The CDR3 is made up of 14 amino acids. The CDR3 DNA follows: TGTGCCAGCAGCCCGGACAGGGAGAGAGAGACCCAGTACTTC. Protein: CASSPDRERETQYF. Full variable domain (outside the CDR3, taken from reference TRBV7-9 and TRBJ2-5): DTGVSQNPRHKITKRGQNVTFRCDPISEHNRLYWYRQTLGQGPEFLTYFQNEAQLEKSRLLSDRFSAERPKGSFSTLEIQRTEQGDSAMYLCASSPDRERETQYFGPGTRLLVL.

The chain employs TRBV2 and TRBJ2-2, with D unresolved. Germline assignment: CDR1 SNHLY and CDR2 FYNNEI. The V end lost 6 bases, the J end lost 8 bases, and 16 bases lay between the germline ends. This CDR3 has 14 amino acids. CDR3 residues: CASRVATVVGELFF. The CDR3 region has the DNA TGTGCCAGCAGAGTCGCCACGGTAGTGGGGGAGCTGTTTTTT. Filled out from reference TRBV2 and TRBJ2-2, the complete variable domain reads EPEVTQTPSHQVTQMGQEVILRCVPISNHLYFYWYRQILGQKVEFLVSFYNNEISEKSEIFDDQFSVERPDGSNFTLKIRSTKLEDSAMYFCASRVATVVGELFFGEGSRLTVL.

The chain couples TRBV5-1 to TRBJ2-3; TRBD1 or TRBD2 may be the D gene (5 bases each). Germline V gene data show CDR1 as SGHRS and CDR2 as YFSETQ. Trimming left V 0 bases short and J 1 base short, with 18 bases between. The CDR3 runs to 18 residues. CDR3 DNA sequence: TGCGCCAGCAGCTTGGGGATATCATCTGGGGGTGGCACAGATACGCAGTATTTT. Its translation: CASSLGISSGGGTDTQYF.

The chain recombines TRBV29-1 with TRBJ2-7, with 12 bases lining up with TRBD2. CDR1 is SQVTM and CDR2 is ANQGSEA in the germline V gene. The CDR3 is 16 amino acids. V shed 6 bases and J 6 bases; nucleotides not matched to a gene: 15. The CDR3 loop is CSVATLLTSGSSEQYF. The CDR3 region has the DNA TGCAGCGTGGCCACCCTCCTGACTAGCGGGAGCTCCGAGCAGTACTTC.

This clone has a handful of counts. J is TRBJ1-1 and V is TRBV7-2; the D is unclear. Germline assignment: CDR1 SGHTA and CDR2 FQGNSA. The CDR3 has 14 residues. V lost 5 bases and J lost 4, with 14 bases in between. The CDR3 nucleotides are TGTGCCAGCAGCATCCGGGAGCGAAGCACTGAAGCTTTCTTT. Protein sequence: CASSIRERSTEAFF.

The chain links TRBV7-9 to TRBJ2-1, with 10 bases lining up with TRBD2. Germline V gene data show CDR1 as SEHNR and CDR2 as FQNEAQ (reference sequence). Trimming cost V 2 bases and J 3 bases; bases outside gene matches: 4. The CDR3 is 16 amino acids. This CDR3 reads CASSLNLAGVYNEQFF. CDR3 coding DNA: TGTGCCAGCAGCTTAAACCTAGCGGGGGTCTACAATGAGCAGTTCTTC.

Regarding this clone: Other DNA sequences in this sample translate to the same CDR3. V usage is TRBV4-1 and J usage is TRBJ2-5, with TRBD2 matching 7 bases. There are 15 residues in the CDR3. CDR1 is MGHRA, CDR2 YSYEKL, per germline. V was clipped by 5 bases and J by 5 bases; unmatched bases: 11. Here the CDR3 DNA reads TGCGCCAGCAGCTCCCCGCGGTCCGGGGGGGAGACCCAGTACTTC. This codes for CASSSPRSGGETQYF.

The table lists this clone with a few counts. The chain carries TRBV7-8 and TRBJ1-6; TRBD1 matches at 7 bases. The CDR3 has 15 residues. The germline V gene has CDR1 SGHVS and CDR2 FQNEAQ. V lost 4 bases, J lost 8 bases, and 8 bases stayed unmatched. The CDR3 loop is CASSSRTGLDSPLHF. CDR3 DNA sequence: TGTGCCAGCAGCTCCCGGACAGGCCTTGATTCACCCCTCCACTTT.

The rearrangement joins TRBV11-2 to TRBJ2-3; 10 bases are a match to TRBD2. V dropped 5 bases and J dropped 3; count of bases not matched to a gene: 8. The germline gives CDR1 SGHAT, CDR2 FQNNGV. The length of the CDR3 is 16 residues. The CDR3 loop reads CASSPQGAGGTDTQYF. Written as DNA, the CDR3 is TGTGCCAGCAGCCCCCAGGGAGCGGGAGGGACAGATACGCAGTATTTT.

The chain carries TRBV30 and TRBJ1-1; 9 bases line up with TRBD1. The CDR3 has 11 residues. Unmatched junction bases numbered 0, after V lost 0 bases and J lost 10 bases. Germline lookup yields CDR1 GTSNPN and CDR2 SVGIG (reference sequence). The CDR3 DNA is TGTGCCTGGAGTGTGGACAGGGGAGCTTTCTTT. This translates into CAWSVDRGAFF.

A few counts support this clone. The chain combines TRBV9 with TRBJ2-3, with D possibly matching TRBD2 (5 bases). The V gene's germline CDR1 is SGDLS and CDR2 YYNGEE. Trimming took off 5 bases at V and 2 bases at J, with 15 bases between the two ends. This CDR3 has 15 amino acids. As DNA, the CDR3 is TGTGCCAGCAGGAAGACCGGGATCCACACAGATACGCAGTATTTT. Protein: CASRKTGIHTDTQYF.

This clone showed up just a few times. The chain's CDR3 is CASSRAFTDTQYF. The CDR3 DNA follows: TGTGCCAGCAGTCGAGCGTTCACAGATACGCAGTATTTT. The chain employs TRBV27 and TRBJ2-3; D is uncertain. With 5 bases removed from V and 2 bases from J, the gap between germline ends came to 8 bases. The germline V gene has CDR1 MNHEY and CDR2 SMNVEV (reference sequence). This CDR3 spans 13 amino acids.

This clone was counted between two and nine times. This chain joins TRBV10-2 and TRBJ2-3; a possible D gene is TRBD1 (5 bases). V lost 6 bases and J lost 2, with 9 bases in between. Germline CDR1 WSHSY, CDR2 SAAADI. The length of the CDR3 is 13 residues. CDR3 loop: CASRVGLTDTQYF. The CDR3, as DNA: TGCGCCAGCAGGGTGGGGCTCACAGATACGCAGTATTTT.

This chain links TRBV9 with TRBJ2-1; no firm D call. Trimming removed 0 bases from V and 5 bases from J, with 6 bases in between. The CDR3 is 13 amino acids. Germline CDR1 reads SGDLS; CDR2 reads YYNGEE. The CDR3 DNA sequence: TGTGCCAGCAGCGTAGACATGCACAATGAGCAGTTCTTC. This encodes CASSVDMHNEQFF.

In its sample, this clone was seen a few times. The CDR3 reads CSAEGTGGARTEAFF. The CDR3 coding sequence is TGCAGCGCCGAGGGGACAGGGGGCGCAAGAACTGAAGCTTTCTTT. The rearrangement links TRBV29-1 to TRBJ1-1, with TRBD1 matching 12 bases. Germline V gene data show CDR1 as SQVTM and CDR2 as ANQGSEA. V was clipped by 7 bases and J by 5 bases; unmatched bases: 11. The CDR3 totals 15 residues.

The chain carries TRBV5-1 and TRBJ2-7; 13 positions match TRBD2. The length of the CDR3 is 16 residues. The J segment lost 3 bases and the V segment lost 0 bases, leaving 3 bases of the junction unmatched. CDR1 is SGHRS, CDR2 YFSETQ, per germline. The chain's CDR3 is CASSLDGLAGDYEQYF. The CDR3, as DNA: TGCGCCAGCAGCTTGGATGGACTAGCGGGAGACTACGAGCAGTACTTC.

The chain combines TRBV6-1 with TRBJ1-5; D not resolved. This CDR3 has 13 residues. Trimming took off 1 base at V and 4 bases at J, with 5 bases between the two ends. Germline CDR1 MNHNS, CDR2 SASEGT. The CDR3 coding sequence is TGTGCCAGCAGTGAAGTAGGGAATCAGCCCCAGCATTTT. It yields the protein CASSEVGNQPQHF.

In its sample, this clone was seen a few times. The chain joins TRBV7-2 to TRBJ2-1, with 13 bases matching TRBD2. Losses at the gene ends were 1 base for V and 0 bases for J; bases not matched to a gene: 0. Per germline, CDR1 SGHTA and CDR2 FQGNSA. CDR3 size: 17 residues. As DNA, the CDR3 is TGTGCCAGCAGCTTAGGGACTAGCGGGAGCTCCTACAATGAGCAGTTCTTC. Its protein product is CASSLGTSGSSYNEQFF.

This clone has a handful of counts. The rearrangement uses TRBV12-5 and TRBJ2-1; the D gene is possibly TRBD2 (5 bases). V lost 7 bases and J 9 bases, leaving 13 bases between the germline ends. CDR1 is LGHNT and CDR2 is FRNRAP in the germline V gene. The CDR3 runs 12 residues. The CDR3 DNA sequence: TGTGCTAGTGAGCCGGACGGAGGTGAGCAGTTCTTC. This sequence encodes CASEPDGGEQFF.

The CDR3: CAWSRDRGAYGYTF. CDR3 coding DNA: TGTGCCTGGAGTCGGGACAGGGGAGCCTATGGCTACACCTTC. The V and J genes are TRBV30 and TRBJ1-2, with 10 bases fitting TRBD1. The germline CDR1 and CDR2 sequences are GTSNPN and SVGIG (reference sequence). CDR3 length: 14 amino acids. V gave up 2 bases and J gave up 4 bases; unmatched junction bases: 4. Drawing the rest from reference TRBV30 and TRBJ1-2, the complete variable domain is SQTIHQWPATLVQPVGSPLSLECTVEGTSNPNLYWYRQAAGRGLQLLFYSVGIGQISSEVPQNLSASRPQDRQFILSSKKLLLSDSGFYLCAWSRDRGAYGYTFGSGTRLTVV.

A few counts support this clone. This rearrangement joins TRBV9 to TRBJ2-2; 12 bases match TRBD2. Germline lookup yields CDR1 SGDLS and CDR2 YYNGEE. With 0 bases clipped from V and 1 base from J, the junction kept 1 base outside the gene matches. The CDR3 is made up of 17 amino acids. CDR3 DNA sequence: TGTGCCAGCAGCGTAGGGACTAGCGGGAAGAACACCGGGGAGCTGTTTTTT. The encoded protein is CASSVGTSGKNTGELFF. Full variable domain (outside the CDR3, taken from reference TRBV9 and TRBJ2-2): DSGVTQTPKHLITATGQRVTLRCSPRSGDLSVYWYQQSLDQGLQFLIQYYNGEERAKGNILERFSAQQFPDLHSELNLSSLELGDSALYFCASSVGTSGKNTGELFFGEGSRLTVL.

This chain connects TRBV19 to TRBJ2-3, with D unresolved. Germline CDR1 is LNHDA and CDR2 is SQIVND (reference sequence). V lost 5 bases to trimming and J lost 0 bases, with 12 bases between them. CDR3 length: 15 residues. In nucleotides, the CDR3 is TGTGCCAGTAGTTTCGTGCGAACCAGCACAGATACGCAGTATTTT. It translates to CASSFVRTSTDTQYF.

In this sample, this clone turned up a few times. The chain employs TRBV30 and TRBJ1-1; TRBD1 aligns across 8 bases. The CDR3 has 13 amino acids. V was clipped by 5 bases and J by 0 bases; unmatched bases: 2. Germline values: CDR1 GTSNPN, CDR2 SVGIG (reference sequence). This CDR3 is CAWGGQVNTEAFF. In DNA, the CDR3 is TGTGCCTGGGGGGGACAGGTGAACACTGAAGCTTTCTTT.